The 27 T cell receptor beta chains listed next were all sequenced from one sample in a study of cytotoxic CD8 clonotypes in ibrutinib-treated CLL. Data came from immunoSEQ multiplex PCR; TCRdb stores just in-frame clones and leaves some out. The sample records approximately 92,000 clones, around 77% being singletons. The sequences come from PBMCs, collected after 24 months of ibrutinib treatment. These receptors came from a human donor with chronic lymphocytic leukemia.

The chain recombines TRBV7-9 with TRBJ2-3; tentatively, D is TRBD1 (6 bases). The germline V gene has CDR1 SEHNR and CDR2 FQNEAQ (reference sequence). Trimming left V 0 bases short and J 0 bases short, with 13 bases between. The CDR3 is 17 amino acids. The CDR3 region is CASSLAGTSASTDTQYF. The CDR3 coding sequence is TGTGCCAGCAGCTTAGCTGGGACATCAGCTAGCACAGATACGCAGTATTTT.

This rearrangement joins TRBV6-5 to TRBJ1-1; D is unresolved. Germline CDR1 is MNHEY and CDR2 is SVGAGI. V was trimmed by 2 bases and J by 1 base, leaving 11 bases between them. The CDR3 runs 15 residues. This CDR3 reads CASSYQQPRNTEAFF. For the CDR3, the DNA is TGTGCCAGCAGTTACCAACAACCCCGGAACACTGAAGCTTTCTTT.

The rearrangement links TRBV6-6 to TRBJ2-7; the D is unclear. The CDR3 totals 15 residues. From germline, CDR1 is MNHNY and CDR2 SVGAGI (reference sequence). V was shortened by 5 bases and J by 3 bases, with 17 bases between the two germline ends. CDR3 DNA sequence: TGTGCCAGCAGTCTAAACGAATTATTACTCTACGAGCAGTACTTC. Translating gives CASSLNELLLYEQYF.

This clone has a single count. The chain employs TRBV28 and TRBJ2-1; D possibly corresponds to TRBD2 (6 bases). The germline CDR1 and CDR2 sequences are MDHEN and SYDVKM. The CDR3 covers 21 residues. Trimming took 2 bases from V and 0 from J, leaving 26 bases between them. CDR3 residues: CASSLPSEVVGRGSSYNEQFF. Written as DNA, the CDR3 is TGTGCCAGCAGTTTACCTAGCGAAGTCGTTGGGCGGGGTAGCTCCTACAATGAGCAGTTCTTC.

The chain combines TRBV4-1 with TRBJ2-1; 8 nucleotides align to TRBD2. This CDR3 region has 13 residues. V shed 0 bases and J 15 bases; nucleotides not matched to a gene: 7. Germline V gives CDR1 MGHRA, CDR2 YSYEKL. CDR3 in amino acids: CASSQDGIGRGFF. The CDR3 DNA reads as TGCGCCAGCAGCCAAGATGGGATCGGGAGGGGGTTCTTC.

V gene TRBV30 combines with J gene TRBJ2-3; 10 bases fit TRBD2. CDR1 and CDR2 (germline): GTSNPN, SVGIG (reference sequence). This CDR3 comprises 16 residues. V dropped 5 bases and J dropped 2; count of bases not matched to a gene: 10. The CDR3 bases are TGTGCCTGGGAAAGACTTGGGACTAGCGCCACAGATACGCAGTATTTT. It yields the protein CAWERLGTSATDTQYF.

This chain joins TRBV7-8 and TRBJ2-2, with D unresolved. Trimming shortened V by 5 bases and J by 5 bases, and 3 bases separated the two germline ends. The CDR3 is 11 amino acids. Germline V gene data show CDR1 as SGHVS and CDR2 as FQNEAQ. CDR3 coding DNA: TGTGCCAGCAGCCTAACCGGGGAGCTGTTTTTT. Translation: CASSLTGELFF.

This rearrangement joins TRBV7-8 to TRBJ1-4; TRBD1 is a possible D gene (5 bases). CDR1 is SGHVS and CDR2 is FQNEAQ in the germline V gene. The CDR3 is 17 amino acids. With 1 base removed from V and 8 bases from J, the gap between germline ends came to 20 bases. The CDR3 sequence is CASSLGVLTVIGEKLFF. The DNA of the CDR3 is TGTGCCAGCAGCTTAGGCGTTTTGACAGTCATTGGGGAAAAACTGTTTTTT.

The CDR3 is CASRGLAGLNTGELFF. In DNA, the CDR3 is TGTGCCAGCAGAGGACTAGCGGGTCTGAACACCGGGGAGCTGTTTTTT. The chain recombines TRBV7-8 with TRBJ2-2; the match to TRBD2 covers 11 bases. This CDR3 has 16 amino acids. Germline V gene data show CDR1 as SGHVS and CDR2 as FQNEAQ. V trimming: 6 bases; J trimming: 1 base; junction bases outside the gene matches: 4.

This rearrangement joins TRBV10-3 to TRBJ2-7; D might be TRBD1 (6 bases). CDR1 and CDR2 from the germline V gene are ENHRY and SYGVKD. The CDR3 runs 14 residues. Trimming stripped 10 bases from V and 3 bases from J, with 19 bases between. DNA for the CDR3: TGTGCCACCTCCCAGGGGCTAGGAGACTACGAGCAGTACTTC. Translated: CATSQGLGDYEQYF.

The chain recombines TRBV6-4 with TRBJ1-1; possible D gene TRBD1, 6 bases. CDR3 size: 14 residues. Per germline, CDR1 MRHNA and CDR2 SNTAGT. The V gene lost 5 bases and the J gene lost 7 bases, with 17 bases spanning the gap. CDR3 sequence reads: CASSSGGHPLEAFF. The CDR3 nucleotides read TGTGCCAGCAGTTCGGGGGGACACCCACTTGAAGCTTTCTTT.

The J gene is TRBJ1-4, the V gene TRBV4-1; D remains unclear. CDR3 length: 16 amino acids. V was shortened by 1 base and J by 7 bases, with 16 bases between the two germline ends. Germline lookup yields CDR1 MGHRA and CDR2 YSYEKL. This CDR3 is CASSQALRVRVEKLFF. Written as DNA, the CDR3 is TGCGCCAGCAGCCAAGCGTTAAGGGTTCGAGTTGAAAAACTGTTTTTT.

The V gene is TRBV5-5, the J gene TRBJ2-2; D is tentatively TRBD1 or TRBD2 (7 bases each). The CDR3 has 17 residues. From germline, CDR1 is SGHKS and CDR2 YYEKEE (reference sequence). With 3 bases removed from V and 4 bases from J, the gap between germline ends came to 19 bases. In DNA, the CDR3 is TGTGCCAGCAGCTCCTTGGGGAGGGGGCCTAGCACCGGGGAGCTGTTTTTT. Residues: CASSSLGRGPSTGELFF. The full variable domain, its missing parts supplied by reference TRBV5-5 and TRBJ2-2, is DAGVTQSPTHLIKTRGQQVTLRCSPISGHKSVSWYQQVLGQGPQFIFQYYEKEERGRGNFPDRFSARQFPNYSSELNVNALLLGDSALYLCASSSLGRGPSTGELFFGEGSRLTVL.

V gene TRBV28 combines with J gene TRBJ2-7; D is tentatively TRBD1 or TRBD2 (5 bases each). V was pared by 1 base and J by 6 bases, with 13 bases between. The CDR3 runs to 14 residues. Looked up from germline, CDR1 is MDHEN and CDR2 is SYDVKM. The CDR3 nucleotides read TGTGCCAGCAGTTTATTTGGGAGAGGGGCCGAGCAGTACTTC. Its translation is CASSLFGRGAEQYF.

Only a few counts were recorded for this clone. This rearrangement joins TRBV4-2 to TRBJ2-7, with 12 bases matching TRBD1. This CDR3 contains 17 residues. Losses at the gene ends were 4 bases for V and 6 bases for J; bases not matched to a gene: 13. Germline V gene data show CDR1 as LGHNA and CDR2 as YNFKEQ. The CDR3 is CASSRRSVSGQGAEQYF. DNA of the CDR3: TGTGCCAGCAGCCGCCGGTCTGTTTCGGGACAGGGGGCCGAGCAGTACTTC.

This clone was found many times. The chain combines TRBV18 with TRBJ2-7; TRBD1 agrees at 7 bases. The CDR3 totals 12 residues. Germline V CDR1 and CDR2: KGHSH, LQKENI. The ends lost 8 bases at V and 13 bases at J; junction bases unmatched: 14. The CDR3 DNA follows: TGTGCCAGCGCGCAGGGGGACACAGGCCACTACTTC. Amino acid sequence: CASAQGDTGHYF.

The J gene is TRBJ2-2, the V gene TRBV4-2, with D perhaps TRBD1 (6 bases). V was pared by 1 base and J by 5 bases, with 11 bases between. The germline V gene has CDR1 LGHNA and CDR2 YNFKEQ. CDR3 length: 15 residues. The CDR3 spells CASSQARGGTGELFF. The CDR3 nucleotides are TGTGCCAGCAGCCAAGCGCGAGGGGGTACCGGGGAGCTGTTTTTT.

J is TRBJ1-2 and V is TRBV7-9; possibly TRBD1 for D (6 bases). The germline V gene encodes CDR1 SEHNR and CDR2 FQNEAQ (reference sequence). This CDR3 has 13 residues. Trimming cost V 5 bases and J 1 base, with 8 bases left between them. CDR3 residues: CASSADSNYGYTF. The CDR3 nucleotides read TGTGCCAGCAGCGCGGACAGTAACTATGGCTACACCTTC.

CDR3 loop: CASSVSRWDSPLHF. For the CDR3, the DNA is TGTGCCAGCAGCGTCAGTCGGTGGGATTCACCCCTCCACTTT. The J gene is TRBJ1-6, the V gene TRBV7-2; no clear D gene. Trimming took 5 bases from V and 8 from J, leaving 13 bases between them. The CDR3 covers 14 residues. The germline V gene encodes CDR1 SGHTA and CDR2 FQGNSA.

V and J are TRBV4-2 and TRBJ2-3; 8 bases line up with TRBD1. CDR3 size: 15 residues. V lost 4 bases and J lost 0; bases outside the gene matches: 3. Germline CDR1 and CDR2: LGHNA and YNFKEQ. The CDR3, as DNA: TGTGCCAGCAGCCGGCGGACAGGGAGCACAGATACGCAGTATTTT. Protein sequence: CASSRRTGSTDTQYF.

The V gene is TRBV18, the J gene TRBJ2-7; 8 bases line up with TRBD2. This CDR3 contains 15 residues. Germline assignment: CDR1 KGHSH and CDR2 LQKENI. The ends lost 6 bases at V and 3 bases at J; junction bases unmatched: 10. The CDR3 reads CASSLEHGTSYEQYF. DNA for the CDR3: TGTGCCAGCTCCCTGGAACACGGGACTAGCTACGAGCAGTACTTC.

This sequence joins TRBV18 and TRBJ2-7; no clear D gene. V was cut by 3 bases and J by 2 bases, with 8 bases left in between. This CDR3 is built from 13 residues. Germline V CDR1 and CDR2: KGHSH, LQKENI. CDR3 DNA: TGTGCCAGCTCACCGAGCAGAACCTACGAGCAGTACTTC. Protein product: CASSPSRTYEQYF.

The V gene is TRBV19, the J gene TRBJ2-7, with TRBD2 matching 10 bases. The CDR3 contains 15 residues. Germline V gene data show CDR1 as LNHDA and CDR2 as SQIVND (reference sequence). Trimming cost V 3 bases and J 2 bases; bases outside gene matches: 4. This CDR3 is CASSISAGGTYEQYF. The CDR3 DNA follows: TGTGCCAGTAGTATCTCAGCGGGAGGGACCTACGAGCAGTACTTC.

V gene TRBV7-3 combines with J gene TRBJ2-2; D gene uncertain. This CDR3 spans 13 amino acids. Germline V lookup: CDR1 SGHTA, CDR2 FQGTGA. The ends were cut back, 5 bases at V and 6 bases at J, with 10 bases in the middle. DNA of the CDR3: TGTGCCAGCAGCCAACGCAGTTCCGGGGAGCTGTTTTTT. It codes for CASSQRSSGELFF.

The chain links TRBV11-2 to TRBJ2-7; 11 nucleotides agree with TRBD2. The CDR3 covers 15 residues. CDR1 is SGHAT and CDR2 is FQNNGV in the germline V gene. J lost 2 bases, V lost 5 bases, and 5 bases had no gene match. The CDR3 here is CASSRPSGGTYEQYF. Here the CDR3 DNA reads TGTGCCAGCAGCCGACCTAGCGGGGGGACCTACGAGCAGTACTTC.

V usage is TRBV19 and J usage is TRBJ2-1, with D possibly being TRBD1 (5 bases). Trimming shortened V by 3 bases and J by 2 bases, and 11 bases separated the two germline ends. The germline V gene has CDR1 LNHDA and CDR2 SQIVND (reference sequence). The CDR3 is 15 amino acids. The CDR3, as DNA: TGTGCCAGTAGTATTGATCAGGGAACCTACAATGAGCAGTTCTTC. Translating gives CASSIDQGTYNEQFF.

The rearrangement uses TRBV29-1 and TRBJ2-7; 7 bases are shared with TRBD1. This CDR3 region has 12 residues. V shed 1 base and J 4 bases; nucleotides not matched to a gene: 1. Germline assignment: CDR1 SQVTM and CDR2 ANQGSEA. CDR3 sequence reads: CSVEGQGYEQYF. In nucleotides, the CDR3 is TGCAGCGTTGAAGGACAGGGTTACGAGCAGTACTTC.